This is a list of T cell receptor beta chains from one sample in a study of cytomegalovirus exposure and HLA in healthy donors. Profiled with immunoSEQ multiplex PCR; TCRdb holds only in-frame clones, not every one. In the table there are approximately 240,000 clones, roughly 79% of which are singletons. Material: PBMCs. The receptors were sampled from a woman aged 40 to 50 in good health and CMV-seronegative. Each CDR3 is given with its conserved first and last residue. Size is stated for part of the rows, as once, few or many counts, or as a class when the clone is expanded.

v_call	clone_size	j_call	cdr3_aa
TRBV10-3	NA	TRBJ1-6	CAISVGYQQGLRSPLHF
TRBV30	NA	TRBJ1-6	CAWGTASNSPLHF
TRBV30	NA	TRBJ2-7	CAWGQGNLHEQYF
TRBV29-1	NA	TRBJ1-2	CSVDRERSDGYTF
TRBV5-4	NA	TRBJ1-1	CASSLTGNTEAFF
TRBV7-9	NA	TRBJ1-1	CASSLTGEAFF
TRBV29-1	NA	TRBJ2-5	CSVSDIQETQYF
TRBV30	NA	TRBJ2-1	CAWSLTDSRDYDNEQFF
TRBV6-5	NA	TRBJ1-1	CASSSSTPTEAFF
TRBV14	NA	TRBJ2-3	CASSKTSGGPMVSTDTQYF
TRBV29-1	NA	TRBJ1-1	CSVEQTGGDYTEAFF
TRBV21-1	NA	TRBJ2-1	CASSKGRPDSVNEQFF
TRBV7-9	few	TRBJ1-4	CASSSGTLLNEKLFF
TRBV7-2	NA	TRBJ1-1	CASSPGQGAGGTEAFF
TRBV19	NA	TRBJ1-1	CASSMAHMNTEAFF
TRBV27	NA	TRBJ1-6	CASSLSADNSPLHF
TRBV7-9	NA	TRBJ2-4	CASSQYRGEENIQYF
TRBV5-5	NA	TRBJ2-4	CASSLVGDIQYF
TRBV30	NA	TRBJ2-7	CAWSVLRGYEQYF
TRBV18	NA	TRBJ2-6	CASSPRGTGGPWAGANVLTF
TRBV5-4	once	TRBJ2-1	CASSLGQINEQFF
TRBV6-6	NA	TRBJ2-7	CASSYPERGGRHEQYF
TRBV6-1	NA	TRBJ1-1	CASSEVRRGTEAFF
TRBV7-2	NA	TRBJ1-1	CASSLGLGSTMNTEAFF
TRBV9	NA	TRBJ2-3	CASSVTGYHTQYF
TRBV15	NA	NA	CATSRRGGGTSYEQYF
TRBV19	NA	TRBJ2-3	CASSIGGSGGAGVGDTQYF
TRBV9	NA	TRBJ2-2	CASSVAIPTAKAGELFF
TRBV5-4	NA	TRBJ2-7	CASSREPREGEQYF
TRBV28	NA	TRBJ1-6	CASSATRGEAGSPLHF
TRBV5-6	NA	TRBJ2-6	CASSLPKSSGANVLTF
TRBV27	NA	TRBJ2-1	CASSRPGLADYNEQFF
TRBV5-1	NA	TRBJ2-3	CASSPTRDGKDTQYF
TRBV4-2	NA	TRBJ2-7	CASSPNVGFSGPEQYF
TRBV7-9	NA	TRBJ1-1	CASSLTETGKAFF
TRBV6-6	once	TRBJ1-1	CASSLQSLNTEAFF
TRBV4-2	NA	TRBJ2-7	CASSQDEGEGSYEQYF
TRBV28	NA	TRBJ2-7	CASSWGQGGNEQYF
TRBV2	NA	TRBJ2-1	CASSDPDRGGQFF
TRBV4-3	NA	TRBJ2-5	CASSLSGGLSGETQYF
TRBV19	NA	TRBJ2-2	CASNTPPQNGELFF
TRBV14	NA	TRBJ2-7	CASSQDPSASKYF
TRBV20-1	NA	TRBJ1-2	CSVPIANTF
TRBV5-4	NA	TRBJ2-2	CASKGPRGVGTGELFF
TRBV10-3	few	TRBJ2-7	CAISDSYEQYF
TRBV19	once	TRBJ1-2	CASSIGQGAAAIRGYTF
TRBV6-6	NA	TRBJ1-2	CASSRGQGGYGYTF
TRBV5-1	NA	TRBJ1-6	CASTETTGTYNSPLHF
TRBV2	NA	TRBJ1-2	CASTGDRGRGGYTF
TRBV6-1	NA	TRBJ1-2	CASSDVVRTGNGGYTF
TRBV7-9	NA	TRBJ1-1	CASSLGGDTEAFF
TRBV10-3	NA	TRBJ1-5	CAIVSPQGQPQHF
TRBV7-3	NA	TRBJ1-4	CASSPTGLANEKLFF
TRBV30	NA	NA	CAWKPSSRRAEQYF
TRBV7-2	NA	TRBJ1-4	CASSRGEGVVEKLFF
TRBV5-8	once	TRBJ1-2	CASSLDYGYTF
TRBV2	NA	TRBJ1-2	CASSDRRSTNYGYTF
TRBV18	NA	TRBJ2-5	CASSPALERTQYF
TRBV4-1	NA	TRBJ2-7	CASSPSGGRYEQYF